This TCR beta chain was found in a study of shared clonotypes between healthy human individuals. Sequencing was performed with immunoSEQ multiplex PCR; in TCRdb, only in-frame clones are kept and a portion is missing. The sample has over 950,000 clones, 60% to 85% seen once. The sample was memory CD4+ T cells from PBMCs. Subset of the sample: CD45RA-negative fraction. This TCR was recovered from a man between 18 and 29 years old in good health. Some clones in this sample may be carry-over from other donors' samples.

The DNA of the CDR3 is TGTGCCAGCAGCCCCGCCCGAAGCTCCTACAATGAGCAGTTCTTC. This codes for CASSPARSSYNEQFF. The V and J genes are TRBV11-2 and TRBJ2-1; no definite D call. V lost 5 bases and J 0 bases, leaving 11 bases between the germline ends. CDR3 length: 15 amino acids. Germline V gives CDR1 SGHAT, CDR2 FQNNGV.